The present T cell receptor beta chain was sequenced within a study of post-analysis software for immune sequencing data. Study results and caveats: Comparison of patients with controls showed 4 to 6 TRBV segments more frequent in patients, TRBV5-6, TRBV5-1 and TRBV20-1 among them. When compared against controls, multiple sclerosis patients showed significantly lower normalized Chao1 diversity.

Losses at the gene ends were 4 bases for V and 5 bases for J; bases not matched to a gene: 11. Germline V gene lookup returns CDR1 KGHSH and CDR2 LQKENI. This CDR3 contains 17 residues. About this clonotype itself: Its antigen is not identified.

The TCR beta cDNA libraries carried unique molecular identifiers. TCRdb redid the calling of the PCR reads with MiXCR, one entry per CDR3 protein. The sample holds around 400,000 distinct CDR3 sequences; approximately 38% are singletons and the top ten take under 15%. Material for sequencing was blood. The clonotype originates from a girl aged 10-17 years with multiple sclerosis. The V call is TRBV18, the J call TRBJ2-1, with 10 nucleotides matching TRBD2. This CDR3 is CASSLSAPSGGDNEQFF. The CDR3 DNA is TGTGCCAGCTCACTCTCTGCCCCGAGCGGGGGGGACAATGAGCAGTTCTTC.